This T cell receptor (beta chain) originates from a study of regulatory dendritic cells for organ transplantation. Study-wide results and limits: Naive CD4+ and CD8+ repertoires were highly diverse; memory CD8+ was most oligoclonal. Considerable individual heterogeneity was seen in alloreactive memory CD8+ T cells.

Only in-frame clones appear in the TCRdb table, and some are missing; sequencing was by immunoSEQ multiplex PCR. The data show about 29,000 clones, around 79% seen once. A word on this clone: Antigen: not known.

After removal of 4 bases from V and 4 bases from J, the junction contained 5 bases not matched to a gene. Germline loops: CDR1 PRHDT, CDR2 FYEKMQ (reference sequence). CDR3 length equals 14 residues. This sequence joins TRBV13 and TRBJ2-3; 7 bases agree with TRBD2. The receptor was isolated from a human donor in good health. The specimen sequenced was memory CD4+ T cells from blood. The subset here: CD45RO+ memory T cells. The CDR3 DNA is TGTGCCAGCAGCTCCACGACTAGCCCAGATACGCAGTATTTT. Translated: CASSSTTSPDTQYF.